This entry lists 31 T cell receptor beta chains sequenced from one sample in a study of T-cell reconstitution after alpha-beta-depleted transplantation in children. The TCRbeta library was prepared with unique molecular identifiers. Each CDR3 protein is one row after TCRdb ran MiXCR on the PCR reads. The data contain about 200,000 distinct CDR3 sequences, approximately 15% of them singletons. The input for sequencing was PBMCs, mostly from graft donor cells, taken 360 days after TCRalphabeta/CD19-depleted stem cell transplant. Source of these receptors: a male patient under 10 years old who had a stem cell transplant for acute lymphoblastic leukemia, so the T cells may come from the graft donor.

The rearrangement joins TRBV5-1 to TRBJ1-2, with D unclear. The CDR3 is 15 residues long. Germline V gene lookup returns CDR1 SGHRS and CDR2 YFSETQ. The V end was cut by 0 bases, the J end by 4 bases, with 13 bases between. The DNA of the CDR3 is TGCGCCAGCAGCTTGGAAGGACCCGCGGGCTATGGCTACACCTTC. It yields the protein CASSLEGPAGYGYTF. The variable domain in full, completed from reference TRBV5-1 and TRBJ1-2, reads KAGVTQTPRYLIKTRGQQVTLSCSPISGHRSVSWYQQTPGQGLQFLFEYFSETQRNKGNFPGRFSGRQFSNSRSEMNVSTLELGDSALYLCASSLEGPAGYGYTFGSGTRLTVV.

This clonotype has ten or more counts. The chain has TRBV5-6 and TRBJ2-5, with 10 bases that match TRBD2. This CDR3 comprises 17 residues. After removal of 1 base from V and 5 bases from J, the junction contained 11 bases not matched to a gene. Per germline, CDR1 SGHDT and CDR2 YYEEEE. The CDR3 bases are TGTGCCAGCAGCTTGTTAGGTAGCGGGGGGAGAAAGGAGACCCAGTACTTC. Translating it yields CASSLLGSGGRKETQYF.

The chain carries TRBV6-5 and TRBJ2-1, with 11 bases aligning to TRBD2. After removal of 8 bases from V and 10 bases from J, the junction contained 13 bases not matched to a gene. CDR3 length: 15 amino acids. Germline CDR1 is MNHEY and CDR2 is SVGAGI. The CDR3 sequence: CASAGLAGGQIEQFF. The CDR3 nucleotides read TGTGCCAGCGCTGGCCTAGCGGGGGGACAAATAGAGCAGTTCTTC.

This clonotype was seen more than once but under ten times. The chain has TRBV6-4 and TRBJ2-1; D not certain. The CDR3 totals 16 residues. The V end was cut by 6 bases, the J end by 9 bases, with 24 bases between. Germline V gene sequence: CDR1 MRHNA, CDR2 SNTAGT. The CDR3: CASRESAEISTSEQFF. CDR3 bases: TGTGCCAGCAGGGAGTCCGCGGAGATTTCTACAAGTGAGCAGTTCTTC.

The chain carries TRBV25-1 and TRBJ2-3; 8 nucleotides match TRBD2. CDR1 MGHDK and CDR2 SYGVNS come from the germline V gene. The ends lost 6 bases at V and 8 bases at J; junction bases unmatched: 16. This CDR3 region has 16 residues. CDR3 bases: TGTGCCAGCAGCGAGCGCCTAGCGGGCGATCTGGGTACGCAGTATTTT. Encoded protein: CASSERLAGDLGTQYF.

V usage is TRBV18 and J usage is TRBJ2-1, with 11 bases lining up with TRBD1. CDR3 length: 16 amino acids. Looked up from germline, CDR1 is KGHSH and CDR2 is LQKENI. With V trimmed by 3 bases and J by 3 bases, 4 bases remained unmatched. In DNA form, the CDR3 reads TGTGCCAGCTCACCGGTAGGGACAGGGGGCTACAATGAGCAGTTCTTC. It yields the protein CASSPVGTGGYNEQFF.

This clonotype was detected many times. The genes are TRBV27 and TRBJ2-1; D ambiguous. Germline CDR1 MNHEY, CDR2 SMNVEV (reference sequence). V lost 1 base and J lost 8, with 9 bases in between. The CDR3 covers 13 residues. CDR3 protein: CASSLYGEYEQFF. CDR3 nucleotide sequence: TGTGCCAGCAGTTTATATGGCGAATATGAGCAGTTCTTC.

The DNA for the CDR3 is TGTGCCAGCAGTTCAGCGGGACGGCCGAAAATTGGCATTCAGTACTTC. Translation: CASSSAGRPKIGIQYF. This chain links TRBV6-2 or TRBV6-3 with TRBJ2-4; TRBD2 matches 7 bases. The V segment lost 4 bases and the J segment 9 bases; nucleotides outside the gene matches: 15. Germline-derived CDR1 and CDR2 are MNHEY and SVGEGT. CDR3 length: 16 amino acids.

CDR3 bases: TGCGCCAGCAGCCCCCGGGACGAGAACACTGAAGCTTTCTTT. Translating it yields CASSPRDENTEAFF. The chain joins TRBV5-1 to TRBJ1-1; TRBD1 is a possible D gene (5 bases). Trimming shortened V by 4 bases and J by 1 base, and 11 bases separated the two germline ends. Germline values: CDR1 SGHRS, CDR2 YFSETQ. The CDR3 is made up of 14 amino acids.

This clonotype was found a few times. The chain is built from TRBV20-1 and TRBJ1-1; D possibly corresponds to TRBD1 (5 bases). V lost 4 bases, J lost 8 bases, and 17 bases lay in between. The CDR3 loop spans 13 amino acids. Germline loops: CDR1 DFQATT, CDR2 SNEGSKA (reference sequence). For the CDR3, the DNA is TGCAGTGCTATCACGGGGGGGAGGGAGGAAGCTTTCTTT. Protein: CSAITGGREEAFF.

The rearrangement uses TRBV12-3 or TRBV12-4 and TRBJ1-1; D is uncertain. The ends were cut back, 7 bases at V and 1 base at J, with 4 bases in the middle. The CDR3 is 11 residues long. The CDR3 protein is CASNRNTEAFF. Here the CDR3 DNA reads TGTGCCAGCAACAGGAACACTGAAGCTTTCTTT.

This clonotype was counted only a few times. V and J are TRBV5-1 and TRBJ2-5, with unresolved D. The ends were cut back, 3 bases at V and 5 bases at J, with 14 bases in the middle. The CDR3 length is 14 residues. Germline V gives CDR1 SGHRS, CDR2 YFSETQ. The CDR3 DNA follows: TGCGCCAGCAGCTGGGGTTCTTCGATGGAGACCCAGTACTTC. Its translation: CASSWGSSMETQYF. Supplemented by reference TRBV5-1 and TRBJ2-5, the full variable domain reads KAGVTQTPRYLIKTRGQQVTLSCSPISGHRSVSWYQQTPGQGLQFLFEYFSETQRNKGNFPGRFSGRQFSNSRSEMNVSTLELGDSALYLCASSWGSSMETQYFGPGTRLLVL.

The rearrangement joins TRBV27 to TRBJ1-5; weak D call: TRBD1 (5 bases). The CDR3 runs to 14 residues. The V end was cut by 3 bases, the J end by 1 base, with 7 bases between. Germline CDR1 reads MNHEY; CDR2 reads SMNVEV (reference sequence). The CDR3 loop reads CASSFPGSNQPQHF. The CDR3 DNA is TGTGCCAGCAGTTTTCCAGGGAGCAATCAGCCCCAGCATTTT.

This clonotype appeared a few times. V gene TRBV29-1 combines with J gene TRBJ2-3; 8 bases fit TRBD2. Germline assignment: CDR1 SQVTM and CDR2 ANQGSEA. V shed 6 bases and J 2 bases; nucleotides not matched to a gene: 10. The CDR3 length is 15 residues. The CDR3 region is CSVGVVAGTTDTQYF. The CDR3 DNA follows: TGCAGCGTGGGGGTAGTAGCGGGGACCACAGATACGCAGTATTTT.

The gene calls are TRBV18 and TRBJ1-6, with 7 bases fitting TRBD1. V trimming: 6 bases; J trimming: 6 bases; junction bases outside the gene matches: 8. The CDR3 sequence is 15 residues long. Germline CDR1 reads KGHSH; CDR2 reads LQKENI. The CDR3 DNA reads as TGTGCCAGCTCTACCGGGACAGCCGCTAATTCACCCCTCCACTTT. Translation gives CASSTGTAANSPLHF.

This clonotype came up a few times. V and J are TRBV12-3 or TRBV12-4 and TRBJ2-2, with 10 bases matching TRBD1. CDR3 size: 20 residues. The trim removed 6 bases at V and 3 bases at J, leaving 19 bases unmatched. DNA for the CDR3: TGTGCCAGCAGCCCTATGCACCCGGGACAGGGGAGGGAGTACACCGGGGAGCTGTTTTTT. The encoded protein is CASSPMHPGQGREYTGELFF.

This clonotype has only a few counts. The V call is TRBV5-1, the J call TRBJ2-3; the D gene is possibly TRBD2 (5 bases). Germline V gene data show CDR1 as SGHRS and CDR2 as YFSETQ. Trimming pared 0 bases from V and 2 bases from J, leaving 10 bases between. This CDR3 comprises 15 residues. The chain's CDR3 is CASSLAAAITDTQYF. CDR3 in DNA: TGCGCCAGCAGCTTGGCAGCGGCAATCACAGATACGCAGTATTTT.

This rearrangement joins TRBV7-9 to TRBJ2-5; the D is unclear. CDR1 is SEHNR, CDR2 FQNEAQ, per germline (reference sequence). The V and J ends lost 5 bases and 5 bases respectively, with 18 bases between them. The CDR3 contains 15 residues. CDR3 sequence reads: CASSPDGFTRETQYF. CDR3 DNA sequence: TGTGCCAGCAGCCCGGACGGCTTCACAAGGGAGACCCAGTACTTC.

Only a few counts were recorded for this clonotype. The chain carries TRBV29-1 and TRBJ2-3; perhaps TRBD2 as D (6 bases). The germline V gene encodes CDR1 SQVTM and CDR2 ANQGSEA. V lost 3 bases and J lost 2, with 9 bases in between. The CDR3 loop spans 13 amino acids. The CDR3 sequence is CSVDRGTTDTQYF. Here the CDR3 DNA reads TGCAGCGTTGACCGGGGGACCACAGATACGCAGTATTTT.

The V call is TRBV6-2 or TRBV6-3, the J call TRBJ2-5, with D perhaps TRBD1 or TRBD2 (7 bases each). The CDR3 contains 18 residues. The germline CDR1 and CDR2 sequences are MNHEY and SVGEGT. V was trimmed by 0 bases and J by 2 bases, leaving 19 bases between them. CDR3 in amino acids: CASSYSYGGTADQETQYF. The DNA of the CDR3 is TGTGCCAGCAGTTACTCTTACGGGGGGACAGCGGATCAAGAGACCCAGTACTTC.

Note on this clonotype: Its ends do not fully match the called genes, so a read error is possible. The chain employs TRBV12-3 or TRBV12-4 and TRBJ1-5; D may be TRBD1 (5 bases). The CDR3 is 15 amino acids. The CDR3 sequence is CASTLEGWSNQPQHF. The CDR3 DNA reads TGTGCCAGCACTTTAGAGGGGTGGAGCAATCAGCCCCAGCATTTT.

The chain joins TRBV20-1 to TRBJ2-3; a weak D match, TRBD2 (7 bases). The germline CDR1 and CDR2 sequences are DFQATT and SNEGSKA (reference sequence). CDR3 length: 15 amino acids. V was cut by 5 bases and J by 3 bases, with 18 bases left in between. This CDR3 is CSAPGAGEGTDTQYF. As DNA, the CDR3 is TGCAGTGCTCCAGGGGCGGGGGAGGGAACAGATACGCAGTATTTT.

This clonotype showed up many times. This CDR3 is CASSADSGRSYNEQFF. CDR3 bases: TGCGCCAGCAGTGCCGATAGCGGGAGGTCCTACAATGAGCAGTTCTTC. This chain uses TRBV10-2 with TRBJ2-1; 10 bases agree with TRBD2. The CDR3 is 16 amino acids. Germline V gene lookup returns CDR1 WSHSY and CDR2 SAAADI. Trimming took 4 bases from V and 1 from J; bases not matched to a gene: 4.

Only a few counts were recorded for this clonotype. This chain links TRBV12-3 or TRBV12-4 with TRBJ1-2, with 8 bases matching TRBD1. This CDR3 has 16 amino acids. Trimming took 5 bases from V and 8 from J; bases not matched to a gene: 16. The CDR3 here is CASSAPPQGAIGGYTF. CDR3 nucleotides: TGTGCCAGCAGTGCCCCCCCGCAGGGGGCAATAGGAGGCTACACCTTC.

This clonotype turned up a few times. The chain links TRBV3-1 to TRBJ1-4, with D tentatively TRBD1 (6 bases). V was clipped by 4 bases and J by 8 bases, with 14 bases between them. The CDR3 runs to 14 residues. Germline values: CDR1 LGHDT, CDR2 YNNKEL (reference sequence). The CDR3 coding sequence is TGTGCCAGCAGCCTCGGGACAAGGAGGGAAAAACTGTTTTTT. Translating gives CASSLGTRREKLFF.

This clonotype was counted ten times or more. This rearrangement joins TRBV20-1 to TRBJ2-1; tentatively, D is TRBD1 or TRBD2 (5 bases each). Trimming removed 3 bases at V and 8 bases at J, with 26 bases between. Germline V gives CDR1 DFQATT, CDR2 SNEGSKA (reference sequence). This CDR3 is built from 17 residues. The CDR3: CSASRGQGVLGNDEQFF. CDR3 bases: TGCAGTGCTAGTCGAGGGCAGGGAGTTCTCGGTAACGATGAGCAGTTCTTC.

This rearrangement joins TRBV12-3 or TRBV12-4 to TRBJ2-1; 8 bases match TRBD2. The CDR3 sequence is 16 residues long. With V trimmed by 7 bases and J by 4 bases, 12 bases remained unmatched. The CDR3 coding sequence is TGTGCCAGCACGCGGGGGGCGCACTCGTCATACAATGAGCAGTTCTTC. This sequence encodes CASTRGAHSSYNEQFF.

This clonotype was detected a few times. This chain links TRBV18 with TRBJ2-7, with a possible D match to TRBD1 (5 bases). CDR1 is KGHSH and CDR2 is LQKENI in the germline V gene. V dropped 6 bases and J dropped 4 bases, with 16 bases sitting between them. The CDR3 length is 14 residues. This CDR3 is CASSQGSSGYEQYF. The CDR3 DNA reads TGTGCCAGCTCTCAGGGAAGTAGTGGGTACGAGCAGTACTTC.

Many counts were recorded for this clonotype. The chain uses TRBV7-9 and TRBJ1-2; TRBD1 matches at 7 bases. The CDR3 totals 16 residues. Germline lookup yields CDR1 SEHNR and CDR2 FQNEAQ (reference sequence). Trimming took 0 bases from V and 8 from J; bases not matched to a gene: 12. CDR3 coding DNA: TGTGCCAGCAGCTTAGCGCCGGGACAGTCGGATCGGGGCTACACCTTC. Translating it yields CASSLAPGQSDRGYTF. The whole variable domain, remainder taken from reference TRBV7-9 and TRBJ1-2, is DTGVSQNPRHKITKRGQNVTFRCDPISEHNRLYWYRQTLGQGPEFLTYFQNEAQLEKSRLLSDRFSAERPKGSFSTLEIQRTEQGDSAMYLCASSLAPGQSDRGYTFGSGTRLTVV.

This clonotype was detected ten times or more. The chain links TRBV30 to TRBJ2-2; 7 bases agree with TRBD1. The CDR3 length is 16 residues. The germline CDR1 and CDR2 sequences are GTSNPN and SVGIG (reference sequence). Germline trimming cut 3 bases from V and 8 bases from J; bases unmatched to any gene: 15. The CDR3 protein is CAWRLLRDSLRGELFF. The CDR3 nucleotides read TGTGCCTGGAGGTTATTAAGGGACAGCCTCAGGGGGGAGCTGTTTTTT.

The rearrangement uses TRBV29-1 and TRBJ2-3, with 8 bases matching TRBD2. V was pared by 8 bases and J by 5 bases, with 15 bases of the junction left unmatched. This CDR3 spans 15 amino acids. Germline CDR1 reads SQVTM; CDR2 reads ANQGSEA. This CDR3 is CSHRGREGSRDTQYF. Written as DNA, the CDR3 is TGCAGCCATCGGGGACGGGAGGGGTCGCGAGATACGCAGTATTTT.